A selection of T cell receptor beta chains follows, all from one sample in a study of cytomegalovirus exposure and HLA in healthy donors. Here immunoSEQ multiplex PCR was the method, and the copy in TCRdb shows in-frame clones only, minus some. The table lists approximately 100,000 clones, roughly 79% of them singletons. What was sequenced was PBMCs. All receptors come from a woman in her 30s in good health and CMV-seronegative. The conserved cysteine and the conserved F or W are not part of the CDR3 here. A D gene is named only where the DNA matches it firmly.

cdr3_aa: ASSPRTGSGNTIY
v_call: TRBV5-6
d_call: TRBD1
j_call: TRBJ1-3

cdr3_aa: ASTQNPHFGYT
v_call: TRBV6-1
d_call: -
j_call: TRBJ1-2

cdr3_aa: ASSGTSGSTDTQY
v_call: TRBV27
d_call: TRBD2
j_call: TRBJ2-3

cdr3_aa: ASSEARTSTNEQF
v_call: TRBV2
d_call: -
j_call: TRBJ2-1

cdr3_aa: ASSFTSGSYEQY
v_call: TRBV5-1
d_call: TRBD2
j_call: TRBJ2-7

cdr3_aa: ASSLSPSGIGLQSEQF
v_call: TRBV27
d_call: TRBD2
j_call: TRBJ2-1

cdr3_aa: ASSLEASGNTIY
v_call: TRBV5-5
d_call: -
j_call: TRBJ1-3

cdr3_aa: ASSLTGTSIDEQY
v_call: TRBV5-1
d_call: TRBD2
j_call: TRBJ2-7

cdr3_aa: ASSIGGGRRRSNQPQH
v_call: TRBV19
d_call: -
j_call: TRBJ1-5

cdr3_aa: ASSRIQGMVDYGYT
v_call: TRBV6-6
d_call: TRBD1
j_call: TRBJ1-2

cdr3_aa: AISGMRSNQPQH
v_call: TRBV10-3
d_call: -
j_call: TRBJ1-5

cdr3_aa: ASSLVLRSPGPQYNEQF
v_call: TRBV11-2
d_call: -
j_call: TRBJ2-1

cdr3_aa: ASSLLTGAGYT
v_call: TRBV19
d_call: -
j_call: TRBJ1-2

cdr3_aa: ASSAGGGLQTGYT
v_call: TRBV18
d_call: -
j_call: TRBJ1-2

cdr3_aa: ASSLGATNEKLF
v_call: TRBV11-2
d_call: -
j_call: TRBJ1-4